Here is one T cell receptor beta chain with its context. The data were obtained in a study of control samples from healthy donors and cancer patients. The assay was immunoSEQ multiplex PCR, and TCRdb's table has in-frame clones only and misses some. The sample contains 150,000 to 200,000 clones, approximately 86% of which appear only once. V shed 4 bases and J shed 6 bases, with 12 bases lying between them. Germline V CDR1 and CDR2: KGHDR, SFDVKD. The CDR3 is 14 residues long. This clonotype originated in a man aged 18-30 years in good health. The J gene is TRBJ2-1, the V gene TRBV24-1, with D perhaps matching TRBD1 (6 bases). The sequenced sample consisted of blood. CDR3 loop: CATSEGGDFNEQFF. The CDR3 DNA reads TGTGCCACCAGTGAAGGGGGTGATTTCAATGAGCAGTTCTTC.